These 13 T cell receptor beta chains originate from one sample sequenced in a study of blood T cell repertoires in COVID-19. Here immunoSEQ multiplex PCR was the method, and the copy in TCRdb shows in-frame clones only, minus some. The sample holds roughly 150,000 clones, over 70% seen once. The sample consisted of peripheral blood. The receptor source for this set is a human donor in a cohort sampled during active COVID-19.

J is TRBJ1-2 and V is TRBV10-1; D remains ambiguous. Germline V lookup: CDR1 WNHNN, CDR2 SYGVQD (reference sequence). This CDR3 spans 12 amino acids. Between the trimmed V and J ends, which lost 4 bases and 7 bases, there was a span of 10 bases. CDR3 loop: CASSGPRGGYTF. The CDR3 DNA follows: TGCGCCAGCAGTGGGCCTCGGGGTGGCTACACCTTC.

This clone was detected only a few times. This rearrangement joins TRBV6-2 or TRBV6-3 to TRBJ2-2; TRBD2 is a possible D gene (6 bases). The CDR3 length is 14 residues. Trimming stripped 4 bases from V and 7 bases from J, with 13 bases between. Germline assignment: CDR1 MNHEY and CDR2 SVGEGT. The CDR3: CASSSGRRVGELFF. The CDR3 region has the DNA TGTGCCAGCAGTTCAGGAAGGAGGGTCGGGGAGCTGTTTTTT.

V usage is TRBV29-1 and J usage is TRBJ1-1, with D possibly being TRBD1 (5 bases). Germline V CDR1 and CDR2: SQVTM, ANQGSEA. The ends were cut back, 4 bases at V and 4 bases at J, with 19 bases in the middle. This CDR3 region has 15 residues. The CDR3 loop is CSVASTGRGVTEAFF. In DNA, the CDR3 is TGCAGCGTTGCGTCAACGGGGCGCGGGGTCACTGAAGCTTTCTTT.

The chain couples TRBV7-3 to TRBJ1-1, with no clear D. The CDR3 has 13 amino acids. V was cut by 2 bases and J by 0 bases, with 4 bases left in between. Germline V gives CDR1 SGHTA, CDR2 FQGTGA. CDR3 bases: TGTGCCAGCAGCTTAGAGATGAACACTGAAGCTTTCTTT. Encoded protein: CASSLEMNTEAFF.

The chain carries TRBV18 and TRBJ2-7; TRBD2 is a possible D gene (5 bases). The germline V gene has CDR1 KGHSH and CDR2 LQKENI. Between the trimmed V and J ends, which lost 4 bases and 1 base, there was a span of 11 bases. CDR3 length: 14 amino acids. CDR3 sequence reads: CASSQRTGSYEQYF. In DNA, the CDR3 is TGTGCCAGCTCACAGCGGACTGGTTCCTACGAGCAGTACTTC.

The J gene is TRBJ2-5, the V gene TRBV2; tentatively, D is TRBD2 (5 bases). The length of the CDR3 is 14 residues. The germline CDR1 and CDR2 sequences are SNHLY and FYNNEI. V gave up 3 bases and J gave up 0 bases, with 8 bases separating them. The CDR3 nucleotides are TGTGCCAGCAGTGATAGCGAGTACCAAGAGACCCAGTACTTC. It codes for CASSDSEYQETQYF.

This clone was detected once. The chain couples TRBV11-3 to TRBJ2-1; 11 bases match TRBD1. Unmatched junction bases numbered 4, after V lost 5 bases and J lost 7 bases. In germline, CDR1 is SGHNT, CDR2 YENEEA. There are 14 residues in the CDR3. CDR3 DNA sequence: TGTGCCAGCAGCCCCCGGGACAGGGGGAATGAGCAGTTCTTC. It translates to CASSPRDRGNEQFF. The full variable domain, completed using reference TRBV11-3 and TRBJ2-1, is EAGVVQSPRYKIIEKKQPVAFWCNPISGHNTLYWYLQNLGQGPELLIRYENEEAVDDSQLPKDRFSAERLKGVDSTLKIQPAELGDSAVYLCASSPRDRGNEQFFGPGTRLTVL.

The genes are TRBV5-1 and TRBJ2-5, with D tentatively TRBD2 (5 bases). V was shortened by 0 bases and J by 3 bases, with 18 bases between the two germline ends. Germline V gene sequence: CDR1 SGHRS, CDR2 YFSETQ. The CDR3 is 17 amino acids. This CDR3 is CASSLGQRAGWKETQYF. CDR3 DNA: TGCGCCAGCAGCTTGGGGCAGAGGGCCGGATGGAAAGAGACCCAGTACTTC.

V usage is TRBV18 and J usage is TRBJ2-1; TRBD1 aligns across 11 bases. Per the germline V gene, CDR1 is KGHSH and CDR2 is LQKENI. Trimming at V came to 0 bases and at J to 6 bases, leaving 1 base not matched to a gene. The CDR3 is 15 residues long. DNA for the CDR3: TGTGCCAGCTCACCACCGGGACAGGGGGTCAATGAGCAGTTCTTC. It is translated as CASSPPGQGVNEQFF.

The chain recombines TRBV5-1 with TRBJ1-3; 7 bases map to TRBD1. The CDR3 is 17 amino acids. Losses at the gene ends were 4 bases for V and 0 bases for J; bases not matched to a gene: 10. The germline gives CDR1 SGHRS, CDR2 YFSETQ. The CDR3 loop reads CASSLAPGGDSGNTIYF. The CDR3 region has the DNA TGCGCCAGCAGCCTTGCGCCAGGGGGAGACTCTGGAAACACCATATATTTT.

This chain links TRBV19 with TRBJ2-7; D remains unclear. This CDR3 contains 12 residues. V was clipped by 7 bases and J by 2 bases, with 9 bases between them. Germline CDR1 and CDR2: LNHDA and SQIVND (reference sequence). CDR3 sequence reads: CASIRRAYEQYV. As DNA, the CDR3 is TGTGCCAGTATAAGGAGAGCCTACGAGCAGTACGTC.

CDR3 amino acids: CASSEVSIAGVGGYNEQFF. In DNA form, the CDR3 reads TGTGCCAGCAGTGAAGTCTCGATAGCGGGAGTGGGAGGGTACAATGAGCAGTTCTTC. V is TRBV2 and J is TRBJ2-1; 9 positions agree with TRBD2. The CDR3 is 19 residues long. V was clipped by 1 base and J by 4 bases; unmatched bases: 14. Germline V CDR1 and CDR2: SNHLY, FYNNEI.

The gene calls are TRBV7-2 and TRBJ2-7, with 8 positions matching TRBD1. Germline V lookup: CDR1 SGHTA, CDR2 FQGNSA. The CDR3 totals 15 residues. The ends lost 8 bases at V and 0 bases at J; junction bases unmatched: 9. The CDR3 nucleotides read TGTGCCAGCGGCCGGGGACAGGCCAGCTCCTACGAGCAGTACTTC. As protein: CASGRGQASSYEQYF.